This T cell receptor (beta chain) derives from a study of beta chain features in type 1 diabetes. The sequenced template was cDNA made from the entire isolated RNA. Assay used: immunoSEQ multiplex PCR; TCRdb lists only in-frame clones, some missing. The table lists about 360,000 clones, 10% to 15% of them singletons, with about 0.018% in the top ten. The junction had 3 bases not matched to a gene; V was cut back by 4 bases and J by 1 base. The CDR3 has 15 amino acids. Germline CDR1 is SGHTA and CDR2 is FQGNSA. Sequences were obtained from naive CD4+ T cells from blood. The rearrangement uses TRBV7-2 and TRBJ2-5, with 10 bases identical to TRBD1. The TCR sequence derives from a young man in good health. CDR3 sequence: CASSSDRGSQETQYF. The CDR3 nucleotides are TGTGCCAGCAGCTCGGACAGGGGGAGCCAAGAGACCCAGTACTTC.